In this sample, the clone carrying this T cell receptor (beta chain) turned up a few times. This sample is part of a study of T cells in Graves' hyperthyroidism and ophthalmopathy. The V end was cut by 1 base, the J end by 2 bases, with 2 bases between. Germline CDR1 LNHNV, CDR2 YYDKDF (reference sequence). The CDR3 covers 12 residues. RNA transcripts yielded amplified TCR beta CDR3 regions. HTBI primers drove first-round RT-PCR of the TCR CDR3. TCRdb re-analysed the multiplex PCR reads in MiXCR, keeping a single row per CDR3 protein. Among roughly 300,000 distinct CDR3 sequences listed, 21% were seen once.

Sample: blood. The chain joins TRBV15 to TRBJ1-2; D call uncertain. The sequence came from a woman between 45 and 65 years old with Graves' hyperthyroidism. CDR3 nucleotides: TGTGCCACCAGCAGAGCAAACTATGGCTACACCTTC. Protein sequence: CATSRANYGYTF. The full variable domain, rest sourced from reference TRBV15 and TRBJ1-2, is DAMVIQNPRYQVTQFGKPVTLSCSQTLNHNVMYWYQQKSSQAPKLLFHYYDKDFNNEADTPDNFQSRRPNTSFCFLDIRSPGLGDTAMYLCATSRANYGYTFGSGTRLTVV.